This TCR beta chain was profiled in a study of shared clonotypes between healthy human individuals. Study overall: Each donor contributed plates that comprised three CD4 naive, three CD4 memory, two CD8 naive and one CD8 memory. General study points: Clonotypes shared by all four donors outscored non-shared clonotypes in generation probability. Collection of samples was limited to blood; tissue repertoires likely differ.

As to this clone: Its antigen is undetermined.

All donors were healthy HIV-negative adults lacking recent acute infections or vaccinations. The protocol was immunoSEQ multiplex PCR, while the TCRdb copy is restricted to in-frame clones and leaves out a portion. The data contain some 790,000 clones, 55% to 80% of them seen just once; the ten biggest clones take up around 1.7%. Trimming took off 7 bases at V and 0 bases at J, with 15 bases between the two ends. CDR3 length equals 15 residues. Germline V gene sequence: CDR1 SGHTS, CDR2 YDEGEE. The sequencing sample was made of memory CD4+ T cells sorted from blood. Noted subset: CD45RA-negative fraction. This clonotype was sampled from a woman aged 30 to 39 in good health. This chain uses TRBV5-8 with TRBJ2-3; no clear D gene. This chain's CDR3 is CASRTFWISTDTQYF. The CDR3 coding sequence is TGTGCCAGCCGGACCTTTTGGATAAGCACAGATACGCAGTATTTT.